Each of the 27 T cell receptor beta chains below was sequenced from the same sample in a study of T cells expressing NK-cell markers. TCRdb processed the 5' RACE reads again and assigns one entry to each CDR3 protein, with no DNA. The listing records about 540,000 distinct CDR3 sequences. The material sequenced was blood T cells: a sorted CD56 or NKG2C T cell subset, CD4+ or CD8+ T cells, or bulk PBMC T cells (not recorded which). These receptors all come from a man aged 18 to 30 in good health.

The CDR3 sequence: CASRDPAGVGNEQFF. The chain combines TRBV2 with TRBJ2-1; with no DNA, the TCRdb D assignment of TRBD2 cannot be verified. The CDR3 runs to 15 residues. Germline CDR1 is SNHLY and CDR2 is FYNNEI.

The V call is TRBV12-3 or TRBV12-4, the J call TRBJ2-2; TCRdb outputs TRBD2, but without DNA this stays unchecked. The CDR3 totals 15 residues. CDR3 amino acids: CASSLYGPSTGELFF.

This chain links TRBV12-3 or TRBV12-4 with TRBJ2-5; TCRdb gives TRBD2 as the D gene, but with no DNA this cannot be confirmed. The CDR3 runs to 17 residues. The CDR3 sequence: CASSSGASGSKRETQYF.

The rearrangement links TRBV25-1 to TRBJ2-7. From germline, CDR1 is MGHDK and CDR2 SYGVNS. The CDR3 extends over 11 amino acids. This CDR3 is CASGQLYEQYF.

The rearrangement joins TRBV3-1 to TRBJ2-2. The germline gives CDR1 LGHDT, CDR2 YNNKEL (reference sequence). The CDR3 loop spans 14 amino acids. The CDR3 region is CASMDLVSTGELFF.

The gene calls are TRBV29-1 and TRBJ1-2; there is no DNA to check the TCRdb D call of TRBD1. Germline V gives CDR1 SQVTM, CDR2 ANQGSEA. This CDR3 comprises 14 residues. CDR3 loop: CSVARQGTDYGYTF.

The V call is TRBV12-3 or TRBV12-4, the J call TRBJ2-2. This CDR3 region has 16 residues. CDR3 protein: CASSRSGIRNTGELFF.

The CDR3 here is CASREGAGGTEAFF. V is TRBV6-1 and J is TRBJ1-1. This CDR3 has 14 residues. In germline, CDR1 is MNHNS, CDR2 SASEGT.

This sequence joins TRBV6-2 or TRBV6-3 and TRBJ2-5; no DNA is available, so the TRBD2 call from TCRdb remains unchecked. The CDR3 has 14 amino acids. CDR1 MNHEY and CDR2 SVGEGT come from the germline V gene. The CDR3 loop is CASSYHAGQETQYF.

The chain has TRBV4-2 and TRBJ1-6; the D call of TRBD1 rests on TCRdb alone, since no DNA is present to check it. Germline CDR1 reads LGHNA; CDR2 reads YNFKEQ. The CDR3 runs 15 residues. CDR3 sequence reads: CASSQEAGDNSPLHF.

This chain uses TRBV7-8 with TRBJ2-2. This CDR3 is built from 14 residues. CDR1 SGHVS and CDR2 FQNEAQ come from the germline V gene. CDR3: CASSVRLGTGELFF.

The V call is TRBV12-3 or TRBV12-4, the J call TRBJ2-5; TCRdb outputs TRBD2, but without DNA this stays unchecked. CDR3 length: 15 residues. CDR3 residues: CASSSTSGGGETQYF.

V gene TRBV7-2 combines with J gene TRBJ2-3; TCRdb selects TRBD1, and the lack of DNA leaves this call unchecked. This CDR3 region has 16 residues. The V gene's germline CDR1 is SGHTA and CDR2 FQGNSA. This CDR3 reads CASSLGSTGRTDTQYF.

The gene calls are TRBV20-1 and TRBJ2-1; TCRdb reports TRBD2, a call that lacks DNA to check it against. Per the germline V gene, CDR1 is DFQATT and CDR2 is SNEGSKA (reference sequence). The CDR3 is 12 residues long. CDR3 loop: CSARSPSGSLFF.

V usage is TRBV5-1 and J usage is TRBJ2-7; TCRdb's D gene call, TRBD2, goes unchecked for lack of DNA. Germline loops: CDR1 SGHRS, CDR2 YFSETQ. The CDR3 totals 18 residues. The CDR3 is CASSFAASGGLMAYEQYF.

The V gene is TRBV7-9, the J gene TRBJ2-1; the TRBD1 assignment by TCRdb is unverifiable without DNA. Germline V gene data show CDR1 as SEHNR and CDR2 as FQNEAQ (reference sequence). The CDR3 covers 14 residues. CDR3 sequence reads: CASSDPGPVDEQFF.

The genes are TRBV7-2 and TRBJ2-1; TCRdb gives TRBD2 as the D gene, but with no DNA this cannot be confirmed. In germline, CDR1 is SGHTA, CDR2 FQGNSA. The CDR3 totals 15 residues. The CDR3 sequence is CASRPITSGSREQFF.

The CDR3 reads CATSDSAGTITGELFF. V is TRBV24-1 and J is TRBJ2-2; the TRBD1 assignment by TCRdb is unverifiable without DNA. Germline V CDR1 and CDR2: KGHDR, SFDVKD. This CDR3 is built from 16 residues.

The V gene is TRBV6-1, the J gene TRBJ2-1; lacking DNA, the TRBD1 call made by TCRdb goes unchecked. The CDR3 runs to 15 residues. CDR1 and CDR2 from the germline V gene are MNHNS and SASEGT. CDR3 residues: CASSPQNGRRDEQFF.

V and J are TRBV29-1 and TRBJ1-1. From germline, CDR1 is SQVTM and CDR2 ANQGSEA. The CDR3 length is 14 residues. The chain's CDR3 is CSVGGAGPNTEAFF.

This rearrangement joins TRBV4-3 to TRBJ2-2; TCRdb gives TRBD1 as the D gene, but with no DNA this cannot be confirmed. From germline, CDR1 is LGHNA and CDR2 YSLEER. The CDR3 runs to 14 residues. The CDR3 reads CASSVAGAQGELFF.

This chain connects TRBV5-4 to TRBJ2-3; the TCRdb call, TRBD2, lacks DNA for checking. The CDR3 contains 16 residues. The germline V gene encodes CDR1 SGHNT and CDR2 YYREEE (reference sequence). Here the CDR3 reads CASSPGGGRTLGTQYF.

This chain uses TRBV5-6 with TRBJ2-1; TCRdb picks TRBD2, but there is no DNA to check that call. CDR1 is SGHDT and CDR2 is YYEEEE in the germline V gene. The CDR3 has 16 amino acids. CDR3 sequence: CASSLGAGLNKEGQFF.

The chain uses TRBV5-6 and TRBJ2-7; no DNA is available, so the TRBD1 call from TCRdb remains unchecked. Germline values: CDR1 SGHDT, CDR2 YYEEEE. CDR3 size: 15 residues. CDR3 sequence reads: CASSLGPEGGSEQYF.

The V call is TRBV6-5, the J call TRBJ2-1; the D call of TRBD2 rests on TCRdb alone, since no DNA is present to check it. Germline V gene lookup returns CDR1 MNHEY and CDR2 SVGAGI. The CDR3 totals 16 residues. The CDR3 loop reads CASSYSLGLPSHEQFF.

The gene calls are TRBV7-2 and TRBJ2-6; the D call from TCRdb, TRBD1, cannot be confirmed without DNA. The CDR3 totals 21 residues. The germline V gene has CDR1 SGHTA and CDR2 FQGNSA. The CDR3 sequence: CASSLAGQGLFSSSGANVLTF.

The J gene is TRBJ1-1, the V gene TRBV9. The germline V gene encodes CDR1 SGDLS and CDR2 YYNGEE. This CDR3 contains 15 residues. CDR3 region: CASSVGYNSNTEAFF.